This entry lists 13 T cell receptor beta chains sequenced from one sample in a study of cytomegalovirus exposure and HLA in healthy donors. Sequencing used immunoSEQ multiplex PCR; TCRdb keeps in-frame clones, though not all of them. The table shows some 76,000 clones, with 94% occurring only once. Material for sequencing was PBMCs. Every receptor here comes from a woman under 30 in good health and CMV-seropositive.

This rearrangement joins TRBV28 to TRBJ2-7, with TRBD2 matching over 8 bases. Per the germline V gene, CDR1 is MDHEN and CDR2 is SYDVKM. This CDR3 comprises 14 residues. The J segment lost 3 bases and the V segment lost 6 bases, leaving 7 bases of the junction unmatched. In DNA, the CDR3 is TGTGCCAGCAGCCGGCGGGGGGATTACTACGAGCAGTACTTC. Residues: CASSRRGDYYEQYF.

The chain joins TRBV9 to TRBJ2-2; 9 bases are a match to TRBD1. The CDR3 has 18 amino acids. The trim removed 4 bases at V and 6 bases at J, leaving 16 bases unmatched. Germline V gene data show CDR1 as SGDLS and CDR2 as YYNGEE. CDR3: CASSRNLNPDRGAGELFF. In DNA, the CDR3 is TGTGCCAGCAGCCGTAACCTCAATCCGGACAGGGGAGCCGGGGAGCTGTTTTTT. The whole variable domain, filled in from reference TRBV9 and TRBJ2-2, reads DSGVTQTPKHLITATGQRVTLRCSPRSGDLSVYWYQQSLDQGLQFLIQYYNGEERAKGNILERFSAQQFPDLHSELNLSSLELGDSALYFCASSRNLNPDRGAGELFFGEGSRLTVL.

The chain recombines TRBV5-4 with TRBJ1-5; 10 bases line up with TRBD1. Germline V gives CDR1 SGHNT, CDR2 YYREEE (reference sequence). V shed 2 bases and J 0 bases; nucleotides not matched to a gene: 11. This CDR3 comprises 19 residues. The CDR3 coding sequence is TGTGCCAGCAGCTTCGGGACAGGGGTTAAAAAAGCTAGCAATCAGCCCCAGCATTTT. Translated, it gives CASSFGTGVKKASNQPQHF.

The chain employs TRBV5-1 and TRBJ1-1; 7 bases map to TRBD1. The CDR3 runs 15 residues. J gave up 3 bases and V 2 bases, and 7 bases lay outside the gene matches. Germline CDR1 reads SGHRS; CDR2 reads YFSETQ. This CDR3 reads CASSLLNRGDTEAFF. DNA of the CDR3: TGCGCCAGCAGCTTACTTAACAGGGGAGACACTGAAGCTTTCTTT. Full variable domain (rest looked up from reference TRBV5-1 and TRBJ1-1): KAGVTQTPRYLIKTRGQQVTLSCSPISGHRSVSWYQQTPGQGLQFLFEYFSETQRNKGNFPGRFSGRQFSNSRSEMNVSTLELGDSALYLCASSLLNRGDTEAFFGQGTRLTVV.

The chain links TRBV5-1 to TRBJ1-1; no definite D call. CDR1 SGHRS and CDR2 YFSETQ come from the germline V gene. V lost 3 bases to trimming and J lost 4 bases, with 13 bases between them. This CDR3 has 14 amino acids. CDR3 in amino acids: CASSSVLPGTEAFF. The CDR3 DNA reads TGCGCCAGCAGCTCGGTCCTACCGGGCACTGAAGCTTTCTTT.

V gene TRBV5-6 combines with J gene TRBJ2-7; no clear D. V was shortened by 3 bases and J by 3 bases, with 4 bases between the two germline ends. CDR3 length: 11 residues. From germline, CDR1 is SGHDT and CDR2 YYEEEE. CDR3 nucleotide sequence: TGTGCCAGCAGCTCCCGCTACGAGCAGTACTTC. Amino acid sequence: CASSSRYEQYF.

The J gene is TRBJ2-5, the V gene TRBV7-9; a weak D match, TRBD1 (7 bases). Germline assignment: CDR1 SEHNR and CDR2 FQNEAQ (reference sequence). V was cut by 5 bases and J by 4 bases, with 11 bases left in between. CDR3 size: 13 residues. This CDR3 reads CASSRQGGETQYF. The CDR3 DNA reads TGTGCCAGCAGCCGACAGGGAGGAGAGACCCAGTACTTC.

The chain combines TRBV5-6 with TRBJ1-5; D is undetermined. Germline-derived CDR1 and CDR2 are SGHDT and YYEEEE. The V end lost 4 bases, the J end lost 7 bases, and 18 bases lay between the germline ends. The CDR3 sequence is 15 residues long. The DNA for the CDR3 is TGTGCCAGCAGCCATACAGCGGAGGAAGGCCAGCCCCAGCATTTT. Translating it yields CASSHTAEEGQPQHF.

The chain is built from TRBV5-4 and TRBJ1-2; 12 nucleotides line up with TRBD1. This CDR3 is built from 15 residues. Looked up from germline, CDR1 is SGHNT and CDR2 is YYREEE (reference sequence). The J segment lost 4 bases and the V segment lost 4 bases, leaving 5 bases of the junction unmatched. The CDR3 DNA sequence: TGTGCCAGCAGCGTTGGGACAGGGGGCAGCTATGGCTACACCTTC. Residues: CASSVGTGGSYGYTF.

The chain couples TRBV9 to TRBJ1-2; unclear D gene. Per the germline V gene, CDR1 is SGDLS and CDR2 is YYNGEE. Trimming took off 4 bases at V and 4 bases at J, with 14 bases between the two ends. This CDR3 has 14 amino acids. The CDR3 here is CASSPTPGGYGYTF. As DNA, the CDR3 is TGTGCCAGCAGCCCTACTCCGGGAGGCTATGGCTACACCTTC.

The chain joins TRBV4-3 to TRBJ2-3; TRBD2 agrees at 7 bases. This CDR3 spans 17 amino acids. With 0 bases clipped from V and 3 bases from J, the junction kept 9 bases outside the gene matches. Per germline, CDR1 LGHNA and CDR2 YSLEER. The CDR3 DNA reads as TGCGCCAGCAGCCAAGATAAAAGGGAGGGACTTACAGATACGCAGTATTTT. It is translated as CASSQDKREGLTDTQYF.

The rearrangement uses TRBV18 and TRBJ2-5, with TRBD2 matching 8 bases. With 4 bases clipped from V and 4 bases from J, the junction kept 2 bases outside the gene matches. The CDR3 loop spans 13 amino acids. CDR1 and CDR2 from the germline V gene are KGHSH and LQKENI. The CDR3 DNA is TGTGCCAGCTCACAACTAGCGGCAGAGACCCAGTACTTC. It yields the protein CASSQLAAETQYF. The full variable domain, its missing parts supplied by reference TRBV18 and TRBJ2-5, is NAGVMQNPRHLVRRRGQEARLRCSPMKGHSHVYWYRQLPEEGLKFMVYLQKENIIDESGMPKERFSAEFPKEGPSILRIQQVVRGDSAAYFCASSQLAAETQYFGPGTRLLVL.

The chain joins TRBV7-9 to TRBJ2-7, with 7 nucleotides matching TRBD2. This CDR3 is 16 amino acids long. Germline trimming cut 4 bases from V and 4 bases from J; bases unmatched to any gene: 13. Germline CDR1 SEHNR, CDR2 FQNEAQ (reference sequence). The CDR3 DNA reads TGTGCCAGCAGCTCCCGGGGGAGGGACGGAATATACGAGCAGTACTTC. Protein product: CASSSRGRDGIYEQYF.